This T cell receptor beta chain stems from a study of T-cell reconstitution after alpha-beta-depleted transplantation in children. Points from the study as a whole: Certain patients had high TCRbeta diversity at day 60, and it came from recipient T cells and thymic progenitors that survived. Newly made T cells mostly supplied T-cell counts and diversity one year after transplant.

This clonotype was counted only a few times. What it recognizes is unknown. Preparation of the TCRbeta library involved a method that used unique molecular identifiers. TCRdb itself ran the PCR reads through MiXCR, one entry per CDR3 protein. The sample records 500,000 to 750,000 distinct CDR3 sequences, over 25% being singletons. CDR1 SGHRS and CDR2 YFSETQ come from the germline V gene. The V end lost 1 base, the J end lost 0 bases, and 23 bases lay between the germline ends. This CDR3 region has 20 residues. The sequencing used PBMCs, collected before TCRalphabeta/CD19-depleted stem cell transplant. This receptor was taken from a boy less than two years old with Wiskott-Aldrich syndrome, due to receive a stem cell transplant. J is TRBJ1-5 and V is TRBV5-1; D uncertain. The CDR3 sequence: CASSLRVCSQTLDSNQPQHF. The CDR3 bases are TGCGCCAGCAGCTTGCGAGTCTGTTCGCAAACCCTCGATAGCAATCAGCCCCAGCATTTT.